This entry lists 2 T cell receptor beta chains sequenced from one sample in a study of CD8+ T cells in alopecia areata. Treatment indicated: oral pan-JAK inhibitor, 5-10 mg twice daily. RNA extraction was followed by reverse transcription into cDNA, which acted as the sequencing template. Using immunoSEQ multiplex PCR, the repertoire was profiled, and TCRdb retains in-frame clones only, with some absent. The data show about 76,000 clones, approximately 72% seen once. Sequencing used CD8+ T cells sorted from blood, obtained at week 24, from a patient treated with tofacitinib. The receptors were sampled from a human donor with alopecia areata.

This chain uses TRBV6-5 with TRBJ2-1; D ambiguous. Trimming left V 6 bases short and J 3 bases short, with 9 bases between. In germline, CDR1 is MNHEY, CDR2 SVGAGI. The CDR3 runs 13 residues. CDR3 residues: CASSPDFYNEQFF. DNA of the CDR3: TGTGCCAGCAGCCCCGACTTCTACAATGAGCAGTTCTTC.

The rearrangement joins TRBV9 to TRBJ2-7; D is possibly TRBD2 (6 bases). Germline CDR1 and CDR2: SGDLS and YYNGEE. V shed 0 bases and J shed 2 bases, with 12 bases lying between them. The CDR3 covers 15 residues. CDR3 sequence reads: CASSVEPGLAYEQYF. The DNA for the CDR3 is TGTGCCAGCAGCGTAGAACCGGGACTGGCCTACGAGCAGTACTTC.